This record covers a single TCR beta chain. The sample belongs to a study of blood T cell repertoires in COVID-19. V was clipped by 4 bases and J by 0 bases, with 7 bases between them. The V gene's germline CDR1 is MDHEN and CDR2 SYDVKM. This CDR3 is 15 amino acids long. Measured with immunoSEQ multiplex PCR; TCRdb has only the in-frame clones, and not every one. The repertoire holds about 60,000 clones, with 82% as singletons. The V gene is TRBV28, the J gene TRBJ2-6; D unresolved. Sample: peripheral blood. This TCR was sampled from a man aged 55 to 69 with acute or convalescent COVID-19. The CDR3 here is CASSSGSSGANVLTF. The CDR3 DNA reads TGTGCCAGCAGTTCCGGTAGCTCTGGGGCCAACGTCCTGACTTTC.